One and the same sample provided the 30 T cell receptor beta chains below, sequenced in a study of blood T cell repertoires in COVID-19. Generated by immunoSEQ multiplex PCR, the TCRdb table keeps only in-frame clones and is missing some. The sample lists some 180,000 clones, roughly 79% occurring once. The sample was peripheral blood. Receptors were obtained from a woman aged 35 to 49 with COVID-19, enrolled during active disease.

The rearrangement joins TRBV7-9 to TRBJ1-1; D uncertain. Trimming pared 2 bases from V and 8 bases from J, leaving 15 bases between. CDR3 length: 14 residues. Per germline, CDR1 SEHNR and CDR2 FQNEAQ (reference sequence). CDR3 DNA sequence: TGTGCCAGCAGCTTAATGACGGAGGAGAGCGAAGCTTTCTTT. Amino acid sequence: CASSLMTEESEAFF. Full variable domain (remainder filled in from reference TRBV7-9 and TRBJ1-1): DTGVSQNPRHKITKRGQNVTFRCDPISEHNRLYWYRQTLGQGPEFLTYFQNEAQLEKSRLLSDRFSAERPKGSFSTLEIQRTEQGDSAMYLCASSLMTEESEAFFGQGTRLTVV.

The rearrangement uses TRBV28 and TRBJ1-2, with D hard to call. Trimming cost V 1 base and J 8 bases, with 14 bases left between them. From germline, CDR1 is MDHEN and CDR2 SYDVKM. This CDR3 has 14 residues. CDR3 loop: CASSLFGGFGGYTF. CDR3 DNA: TGTGCCAGCAGTTTATTTGGAGGGTTCGGCGGCTACACCTTC.

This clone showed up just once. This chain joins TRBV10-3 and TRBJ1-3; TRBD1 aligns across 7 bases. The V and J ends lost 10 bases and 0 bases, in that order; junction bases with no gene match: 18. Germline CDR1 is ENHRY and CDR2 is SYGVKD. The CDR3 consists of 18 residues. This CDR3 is CATLRQNLGQDSGNTIYF. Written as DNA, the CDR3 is TGTGCCACCCTCCGACAAAACCTAGGACAGGACTCTGGAAACACCATATATTTT.

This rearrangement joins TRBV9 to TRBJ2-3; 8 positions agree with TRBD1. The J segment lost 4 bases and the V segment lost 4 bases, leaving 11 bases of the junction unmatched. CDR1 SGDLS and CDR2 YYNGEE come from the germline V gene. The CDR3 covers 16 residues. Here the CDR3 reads CASSPRQGISADTQYF. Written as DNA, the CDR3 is TGTGCCAGCAGCCCCCGACAGGGGATTTCGGCAGATACGCAGTATTTT.

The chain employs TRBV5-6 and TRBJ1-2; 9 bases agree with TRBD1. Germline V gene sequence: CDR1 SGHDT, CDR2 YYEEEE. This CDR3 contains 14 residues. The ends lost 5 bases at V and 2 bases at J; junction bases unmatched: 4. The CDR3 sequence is CASSYTGGNYGYTF. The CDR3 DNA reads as TGTGCCAGCAGTTACACAGGGGGCAACTATGGCTACACCTTC.

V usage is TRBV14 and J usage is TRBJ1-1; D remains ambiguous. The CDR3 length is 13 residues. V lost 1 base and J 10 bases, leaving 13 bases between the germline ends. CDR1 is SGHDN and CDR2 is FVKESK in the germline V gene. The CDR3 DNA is TGTGCCAGCAGCCAAGCCCCCTTACTACGAGCTTTCTTT. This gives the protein CASSQAPLLRAFF.

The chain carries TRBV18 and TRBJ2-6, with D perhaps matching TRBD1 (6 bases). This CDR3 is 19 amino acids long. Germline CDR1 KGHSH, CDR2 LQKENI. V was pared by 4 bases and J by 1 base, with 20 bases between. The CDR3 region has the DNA TGTGCCAGCTCACTCCTTGGGTACAGGGTACAATCTGGGGCCAACGTCCTGACTTTC. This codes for CASSLLGYRVQSGANVLTF.

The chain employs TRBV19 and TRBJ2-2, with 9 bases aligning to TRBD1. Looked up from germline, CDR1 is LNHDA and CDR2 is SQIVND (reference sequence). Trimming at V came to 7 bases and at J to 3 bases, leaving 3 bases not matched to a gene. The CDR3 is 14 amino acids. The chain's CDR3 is CASMWTGDTGELFF. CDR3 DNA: TGTGCCAGTATGTGGACAGGGGACACCGGGGAGCTGTTTTTT.

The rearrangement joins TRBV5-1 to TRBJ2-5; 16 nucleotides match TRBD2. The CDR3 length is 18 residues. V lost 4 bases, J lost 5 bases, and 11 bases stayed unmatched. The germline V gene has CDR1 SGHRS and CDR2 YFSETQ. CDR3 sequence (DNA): TGCGCCAGCAGCCCGGGACTAGCGGGAGGGAATGTCGGGGAGACCCAGTACTTC. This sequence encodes CASSPGLAGGNVGETQYF.

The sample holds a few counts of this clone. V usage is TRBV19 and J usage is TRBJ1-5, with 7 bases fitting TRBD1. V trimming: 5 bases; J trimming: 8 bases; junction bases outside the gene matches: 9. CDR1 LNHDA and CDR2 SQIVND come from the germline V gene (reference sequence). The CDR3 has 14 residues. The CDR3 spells CASSSQGLGKPQHF. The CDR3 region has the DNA TGTGCCAGTAGTTCACAGGGGTTGGGGAAGCCCCAGCATTTT.

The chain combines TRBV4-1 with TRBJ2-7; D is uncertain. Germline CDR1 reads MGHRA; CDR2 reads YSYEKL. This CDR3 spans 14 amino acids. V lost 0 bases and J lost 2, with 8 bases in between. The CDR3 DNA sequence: TGCGCCAGCAGCCAAGATCCAGGTCCCTACGAGCAGTACTTC. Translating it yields CASSQDPGPYEQYF.

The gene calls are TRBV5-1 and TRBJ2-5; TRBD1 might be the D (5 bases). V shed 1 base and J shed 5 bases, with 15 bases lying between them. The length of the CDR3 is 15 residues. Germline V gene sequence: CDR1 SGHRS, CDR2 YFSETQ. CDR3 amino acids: CASSLQGFFGETQYF. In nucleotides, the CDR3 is TGCGCCAGCAGCTTGCAGGGTTTTTTTGGGGAGACCCAGTACTTC.

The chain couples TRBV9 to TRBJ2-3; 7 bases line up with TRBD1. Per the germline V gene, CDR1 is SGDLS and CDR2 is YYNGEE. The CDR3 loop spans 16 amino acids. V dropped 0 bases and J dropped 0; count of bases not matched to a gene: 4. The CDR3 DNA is TGTGCCAGCAGCGTAGGACAGGGCCATAGCACAGATACGCAGTATTTT. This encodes CASSVGQGHSTDTQYF.

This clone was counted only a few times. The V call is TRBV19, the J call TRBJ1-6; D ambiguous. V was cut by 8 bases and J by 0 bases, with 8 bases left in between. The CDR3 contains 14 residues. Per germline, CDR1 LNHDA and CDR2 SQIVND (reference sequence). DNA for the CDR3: TGTGCCAGTGCGGGTGGCTCCTATAATTCACCCCTCCACTTT. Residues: CASAGGSYNSPLHF.

The CDR3 loop is CGQPEAFF. In DNA form, the CDR3 reads TGCGGGCAACCTGAAGCTTTCTTT. This chain connects TRBV20-1 to TRBJ1-1; D gene ambiguous. The germline V gene has CDR1 DFQATT and CDR2 SNEGSKA (reference sequence). CDR3 length: 8 residues.

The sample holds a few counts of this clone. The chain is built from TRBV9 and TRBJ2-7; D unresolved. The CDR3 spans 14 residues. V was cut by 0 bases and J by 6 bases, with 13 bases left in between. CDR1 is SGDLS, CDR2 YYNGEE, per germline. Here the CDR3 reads CASSVAWSGSEQYV. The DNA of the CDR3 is TGTGCCAGCAGCGTAGCTTGGTCCGGGTCCGAGCAGTACGTC.

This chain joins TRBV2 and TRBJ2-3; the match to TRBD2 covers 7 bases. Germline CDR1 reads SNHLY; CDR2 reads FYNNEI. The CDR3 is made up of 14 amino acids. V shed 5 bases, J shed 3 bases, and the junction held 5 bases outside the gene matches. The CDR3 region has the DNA TGTGCCAGCAGTCGCAGGGAGGGAACAGATACGCAGTATTTT. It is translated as CASSRREGTDTQYF.

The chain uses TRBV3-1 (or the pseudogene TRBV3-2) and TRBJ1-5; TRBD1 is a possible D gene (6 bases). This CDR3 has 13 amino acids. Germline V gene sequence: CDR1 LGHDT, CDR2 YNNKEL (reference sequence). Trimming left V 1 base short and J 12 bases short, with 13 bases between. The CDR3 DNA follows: TGTGCCAGCAGCCAAGCGGGACAAGGACGCCAGCATTTT. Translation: CASSQAGQGRQHF.

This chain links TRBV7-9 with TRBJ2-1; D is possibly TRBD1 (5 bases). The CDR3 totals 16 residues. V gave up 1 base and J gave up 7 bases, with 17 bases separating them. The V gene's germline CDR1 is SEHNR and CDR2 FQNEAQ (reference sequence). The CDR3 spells CASSLVLSRVFNEQFF. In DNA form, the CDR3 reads TGTGCCAGCAGCTTAGTGTTAAGCAGGGTTTTTAATGAGCAGTTCTTC.

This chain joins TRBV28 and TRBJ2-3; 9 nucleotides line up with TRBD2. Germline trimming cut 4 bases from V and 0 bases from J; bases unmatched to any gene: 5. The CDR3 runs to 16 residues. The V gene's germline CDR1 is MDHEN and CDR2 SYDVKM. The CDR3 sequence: CASSSPTSGSTDTQYF. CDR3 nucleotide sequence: TGTGCCAGCAGTTCCCCGACTAGCGGCAGCACAGATACGCAGTATTTT.

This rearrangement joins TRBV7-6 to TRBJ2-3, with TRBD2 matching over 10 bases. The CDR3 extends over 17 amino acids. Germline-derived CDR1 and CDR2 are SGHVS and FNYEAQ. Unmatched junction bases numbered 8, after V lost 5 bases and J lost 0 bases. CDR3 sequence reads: CASSPRTSGPSTDTQYF. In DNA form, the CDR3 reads TGTGCCAGCAGCCCCCGGACTAGCGGTCCTAGCACAGATACGCAGTATTTT. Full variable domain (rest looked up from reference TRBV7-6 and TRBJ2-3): GAGVSQSPRYKVTKRGQDVALRCDPISGHVSLYWYRQALGQGPEFLTYFNYEAQQDKSGLPNDRFSAERPEGSISTLTIQRTEQRDSAMYRCASSPRTSGPSTDTQYFGPGTRLTVL.

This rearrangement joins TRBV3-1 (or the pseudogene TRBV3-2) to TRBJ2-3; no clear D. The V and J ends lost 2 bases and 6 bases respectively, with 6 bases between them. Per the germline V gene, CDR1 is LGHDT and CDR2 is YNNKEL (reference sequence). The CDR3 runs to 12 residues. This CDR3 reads CASSQTVDTQYF. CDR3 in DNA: TGTGCCAGCAGCCAAACGGTGGATACGCAGTATTTT.

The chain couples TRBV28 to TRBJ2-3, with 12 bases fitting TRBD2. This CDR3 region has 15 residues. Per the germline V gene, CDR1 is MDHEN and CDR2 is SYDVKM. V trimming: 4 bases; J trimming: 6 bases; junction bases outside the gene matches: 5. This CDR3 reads CASSSSSGRGDTQYF. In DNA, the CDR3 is TGTGCCAGCAGTTCGTCTAGCGGGAGGGGGGATACGCAGTATTTT.

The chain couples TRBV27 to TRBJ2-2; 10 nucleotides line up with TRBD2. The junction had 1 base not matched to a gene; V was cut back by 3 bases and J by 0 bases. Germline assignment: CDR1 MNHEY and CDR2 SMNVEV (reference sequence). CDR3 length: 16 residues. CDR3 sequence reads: CASSFLAGANTGELFF. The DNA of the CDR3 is TGTGCCAGCAGTTTTCTAGCGGGGGCGAACACCGGGGAGCTGTTTTTT.

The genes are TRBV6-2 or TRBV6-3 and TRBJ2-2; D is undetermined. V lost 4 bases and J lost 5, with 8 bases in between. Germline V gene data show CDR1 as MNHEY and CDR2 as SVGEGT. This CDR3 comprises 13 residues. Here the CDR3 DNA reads TGTGCCAGCAGTTTACCACAAACCGGGGAGCTGTTTTTT. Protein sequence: CASSLPQTGELFF.

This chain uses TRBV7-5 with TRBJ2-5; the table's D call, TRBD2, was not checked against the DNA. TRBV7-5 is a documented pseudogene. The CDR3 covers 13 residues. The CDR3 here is CVRSDGIQETQYF. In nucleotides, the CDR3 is TGTGTCAGATCCGACGGGATCCAAGAGACCCAGTACTTC.

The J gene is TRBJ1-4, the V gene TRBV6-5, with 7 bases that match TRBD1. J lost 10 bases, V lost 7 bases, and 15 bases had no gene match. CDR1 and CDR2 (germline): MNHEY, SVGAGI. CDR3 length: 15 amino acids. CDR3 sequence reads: CASKNSGTVGTKLFF. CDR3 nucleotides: TGTGCCAGCAAAAACTCCGGGACAGTGGGTACAAAACTGTTTTTT.

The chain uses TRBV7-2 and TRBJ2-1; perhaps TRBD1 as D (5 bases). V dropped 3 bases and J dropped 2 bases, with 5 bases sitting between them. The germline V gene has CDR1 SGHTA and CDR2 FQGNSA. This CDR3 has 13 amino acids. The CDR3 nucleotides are TGTGCCAGCAGCTTGACAGCCTACAATGAGCAGTTCTTC. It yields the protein CASSLTAYNEQFF.

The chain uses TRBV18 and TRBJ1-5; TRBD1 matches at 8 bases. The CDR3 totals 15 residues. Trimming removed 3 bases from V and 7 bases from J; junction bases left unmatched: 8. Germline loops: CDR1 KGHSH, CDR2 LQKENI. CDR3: CASSPSTGVGQPQHF. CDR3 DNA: TGTGCCAGCTCACCCTCGACAGGGGTCGGCCAGCCCCAGCATTTT.

The CDR3 spells CASSLVQGGYIGNEQFF. In nucleotides, the CDR3 is TGTGCCAGCAGCTTAGTTCAGGGAGGATATATTGGGAATGAGCAGTTCTTC. V and J are TRBV7-9 and TRBJ2-1, with D possibly TRBD2 on 6 matching bases. CDR3 length: 17 amino acids. Trimming stripped 1 base from V and 7 bases from J, with 20 bases between. CDR1 SEHNR and CDR2 FQNEAQ come from the germline V gene (reference sequence). The full variable domain, with the rest looked up from reference TRBV7-9 and TRBJ2-1, is DTGVSQNPRHKITKRGQNVTFRCDPISEHNRLYWYRQTLGQGPEFLTYFQNEAQLEKSRLLSDRFSAERPKGSFSTLEIQRTEQGDSAMYLCASSLVQGGYIGNEQFFGPGTRLTVL.